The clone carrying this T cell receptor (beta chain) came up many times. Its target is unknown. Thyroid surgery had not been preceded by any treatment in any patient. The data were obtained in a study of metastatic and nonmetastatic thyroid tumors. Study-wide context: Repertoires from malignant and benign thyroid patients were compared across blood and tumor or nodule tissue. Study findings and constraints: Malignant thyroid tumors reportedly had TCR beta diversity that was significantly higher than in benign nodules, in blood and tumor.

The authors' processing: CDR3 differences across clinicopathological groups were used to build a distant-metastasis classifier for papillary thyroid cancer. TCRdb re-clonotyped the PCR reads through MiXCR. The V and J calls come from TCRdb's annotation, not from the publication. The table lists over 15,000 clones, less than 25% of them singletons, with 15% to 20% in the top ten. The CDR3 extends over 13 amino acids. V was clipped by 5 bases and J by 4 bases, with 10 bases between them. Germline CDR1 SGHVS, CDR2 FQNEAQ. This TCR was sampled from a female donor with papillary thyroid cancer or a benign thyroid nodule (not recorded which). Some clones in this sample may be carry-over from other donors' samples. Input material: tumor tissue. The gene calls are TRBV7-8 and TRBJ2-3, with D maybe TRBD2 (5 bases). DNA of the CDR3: TGTGCCAGCAGCCCCCGGGGTGCAGATACGCAGTATTTT. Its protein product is CASSPRGADTQYF.